These T cell receptor beta chains were read from a single sample in a study of blood T cell repertoires in COVID-19. Data came from immunoSEQ multiplex PCR; TCRdb stores just in-frame clones and leaves some out. Of 110,000 or so clones listed, approximately 90% are singletons. Sample: peripheral blood. Receptors were obtained from a man aged 65-85 years with active or convalescent COVID-19. Each CDR3 is given with its conserved first and last residue. A D gene is named only where the DNA matches it firmly. Clone size is not always given. Where it is, it says once, few, many or a class for expanded clones.

CDR3nt,CDR3aa,j_gene,d_gene,v_gene,abundance
TGTGCCTGGAGTAAACAGGGAACTAATGAAAAACTGTTTTTT,CAWSKQGTNEKLFF,TRBJ1-4,NA,TRBV30,NA
TGTGCCAGCAGCGCGACTAGCGGGAGTTCGGGGGGAGATGAGCAGTTCTTC,CASSATSGSSGGDEQFF,TRBJ2-1,TRBD2,TRBV3-1/TRBV3-2,NA
TGTGCCAGCAGCTTAGGCGGCAGAAATCAAGAGACCCAGTACTTC,CASSLGGRNQETQYF,TRBJ2-5,NA,TRBV7-2,once
TGTGCCAGCGACCCCGGAGTAGCGGGAGTTCATGAGCAGTTCTTC,CASDPGVAGVHEQFF,TRBJ2-1,TRBD2,TRBV28,NA
TGTGCCAGCAGTGAAGCTTCTGCAGGGGTCGAGCAGTACTTC,CASSEASAGVEQYF,TRBJ2-7,NA,TRBV6-1,NA
TGTGCCAGCAGGCGGGGGCGGAGCTCCTACAATGAGCAGTTCTTC,CASRRGRSSYNEQFF,TRBJ2-1,NA,TRBV3-1/TRBV3-2,NA
TGTGCCAGCAGTTACTCTGGGACAGATGCCGGGGAGCTGTTTTTT,CASSYSGTDAGELFF,TRBJ2-2,TRBD1,TRBV6-5,NA
TGTGCCAGCAGTTACACCCCCTCGGCGGGAGGCAACACCGGGGAGCTGTTTTTT,CASSYTPSAGGNTGELFF,TRBJ2-2,TRBD2,TRBV6-2/TRBV6-3,once
TGCGCCAGCAGCGTGAACATTGGTGCGGACATTCAGTACTTC,CASSVNIGADIQYF,TRBJ2-4,NA,TRBV5-1,NA
TGTGCCAGCAGAGCGGGACAGGGCGCCTATGGCTACACCTTC,CASRAGQGAYGYTF,TRBJ1-2,TRBD1,TRBV6-1,NA
TGTGCCAGCTCACCAGAAGGGACTCTCCAAGAGACCCAGTACTTC,CASSPEGTLQETQYF,TRBJ2-5,NA,TRBV18,NA
TGTGCCAGCACCCGGGGGGCAGCGAACACTGAAGCTTTCTTT,CASTRGAANTEAFF,TRBJ1-1,NA,TRBV6-5,few
TGTGCCATCAGTGAGAAACGGACAGGGGAGACTGAAGCTTTCTTT,CAISEKRTGETEAFF,TRBJ1-1,TRBD1,TRBV10-3,NA
TGTGCCAGCAGCAGCCGACAGGGTAATTGGCAGCCCCAGCATTTT,CASSSRQGNWQPQHF,TRBJ1-5,TRBD1,TRBV7-2,NA
TGTGCCAGCAGTGAACCGGGGGGAGCAGATACGCAGTATTTT,CASSEPGGADTQYF,TRBJ2-3,TRBD2,TRBV6-1,NA
TGTGCCAGCAGCCAAAGACTAGCGGGCCAAGAGACCCAGTACTTC,CASSQRLAGQETQYF,TRBJ2-5,TRBD2,TRBV3-1/TRBV3-2,NA
TGTGCCAGCAGACCAGGGACAGGGGGGTCCCACGAGCAGTACTTC,CASRPGTGGSHEQYF,TRBJ2-7,TRBD1,TRBV6-5,NA
TGTGCCAGCAGTGACCCCACATTACCCTACGAGCAGTACTTC,CASSDPTLPYEQYF,TRBJ2-7,NA,TRBV6-1,NA
TGTGCCTGGAGTCGCTGGACAGCTTCAGCCGATACGCAGTATTTT,CAWSRWTASADTQYF,TRBJ2-3,NA,TRBV30,NA
TGTGCCATCAGTGAGTCAGGGCGGGGAGGGAATGAAGCTTTCTTT,CAISESGRGGNEAFF,TRBJ1-1,NA,TRBV10-3,NA
TGTGCCAGCAGCCCACGGGACAGGACTTTCTATAACTATGGCTACACCTTC,CASSPRDRTFYNYGYTF,TRBJ1-2,TRBD1,TRBV11-2,few
TGTGCCAGCAGTGAAGGTTCCCTTAATAGCAATCAGCCCCAGCATTTT,CASSEGSLNSNQPQHF,TRBJ1-5,NA,TRBV6-1,NA
TGTGCCAGCAGCTTAGAGACTAGCGGGATGCGATTTGGACGGGAGCTGTTTTTT,CASSLETSGMRFGRELFF,TRBJ2-2,TRBD2,TRBV7-8,NA
TGTGCCAGCAGCCCCTCAGGGGCTAGCGGGGGCGAGCAGTTCTTC,CASSPSGASGGEQFF,TRBJ2-1,TRBD2,TRBV6-6,few
TGTGCCAGCAGCCAAGAGTCGACAGGGAACTATGGCTACACCTTC,CASSQESTGNYGYTF,TRBJ1-2,TRBD1,TRBV4-2,NA
TGTGCCAGCAGCGTGACAGGCTCAACCTCGTTCCCTTTCTTT,CASSVTGSTSFPFF,TRBJ1-1,NA,TRBV9,few
TGCGCCAGCAGCCAGGAGGGTTATAGCAATCAGCCCCAGCATTTT,CASSQEGYSNQPQHF,TRBJ1-5,NA,TRBV5-1,NA